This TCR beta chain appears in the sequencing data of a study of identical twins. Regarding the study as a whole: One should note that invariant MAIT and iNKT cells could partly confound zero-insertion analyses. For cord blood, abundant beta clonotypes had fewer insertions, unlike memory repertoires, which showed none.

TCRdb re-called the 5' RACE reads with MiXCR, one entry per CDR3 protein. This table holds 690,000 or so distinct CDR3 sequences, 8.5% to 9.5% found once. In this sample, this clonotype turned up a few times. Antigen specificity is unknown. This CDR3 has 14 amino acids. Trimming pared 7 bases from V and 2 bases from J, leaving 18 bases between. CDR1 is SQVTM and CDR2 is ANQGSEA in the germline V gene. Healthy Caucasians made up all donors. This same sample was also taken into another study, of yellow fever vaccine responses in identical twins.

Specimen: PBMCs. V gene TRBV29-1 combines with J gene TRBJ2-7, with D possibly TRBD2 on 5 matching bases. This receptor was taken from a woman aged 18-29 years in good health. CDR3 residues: CSAKMDWNTYEQYF. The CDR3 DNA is TGCAGCGCCAAAATGGACTGGAATACCTACGAGCAGTACTTC.